This T cell receptor (beta chain) was found in a study of T cell responses to AZD1222 COVID-19 vaccine. Across the study: Second-dose timings of about 4 or about 12 weeks were pooled.

As to this clone: Its antigen is undetermined.

Measured with immunoSEQ multiplex PCR; TCRdb has only the in-frame clones, and not every one. The data show roughly 120,000 clones, 65% to 90% seen once. The study, taken as a whole, reports: Close to half of spike-specific TCRs reportedly recognize unmutated variant regions. AZD1222 recipients seropositive at baseline numbered only 5 to 7. After the peak T cell response, and only then, were repertoires sampled.

The CDR3 is 15 amino acids. Germline V gene sequence: CDR1 LGHDT, CDR2 YNNKEL (reference sequence). The V gene lost 2 bases and the J gene lost 2 bases, with 11 bases spanning the gap. This chain uses TRBV3-1 (or the pseudogene TRBV3-2) with TRBJ2-3; the D is unclear. Sample: peripheral blood, taken on day 0 of AZD1222 vaccination. The receptor's source is an adult in good health. The CDR3 loop is CASSQFSTFTDTQYF. CDR3 DNA: TGTGCCAGCAGCCAATTCTCTACTTTCACAGATACGCAGTATTTT.